This T cell receptor beta chain was documented in a study of blood T cell repertoires in COVID-19. As handled by the study authors: The assay estimated nucleated cells by amplifying reference gene primers. Produced via immunoSEQ multiplex PCR; TCRdb's table is partial and in-frame only. That table furnishes V, J and clone size, whereas the DNA furnished D and trimming. The sample holds about 210,000 clones, roughly four fifths seen once. The ends lost 2 bases at V and 2 bases at J; junction bases unmatched: 4. Germline CDR1 is SEHNR and CDR2 is FQNEAQ (reference sequence). This CDR3 has 15 residues. The sequencing sample was made of peripheral blood. This receptor was obtained from a woman aged 40 to 50 with acute or convalescent COVID-19. The chain is built from TRBV7-9 and TRBJ2-5; the match to TRBD2 covers 8 bases. In DNA form, the CDR3 reads TGTGCCAGCAGCTTACTAGCGGGTTCACAAGAGACCCAGTACTTC. Protein product: CASSLLAGSQETQYF.